The present T cell receptor (beta chain) was sequenced within a study of blood T cell repertoires in COVID-19. Method: immunoSEQ multiplex PCR; TCRdb's copy keeps in-frame clones and lacks some. The sample gives about 320,000 clones, around nine tenths of which show up once; roughly 2.5% is in the top ten. CDR3 length equals 14 residues. The germline gives CDR1 SGHDN, CDR2 FVKESK. The V and J ends lost 0 bases and 5 bases respectively, with 10 bases between them. V gene TRBV14 combines with J gene TRBJ1-2; D is unresolved. The clonotype originates from a man aged 60 to 69 who had recovered from COVID-19. Material: PBMCs or T cells enriched from blood (not recorded which). In DNA, the CDR3 is TGTGCCAGCAGCCAAGAGGACGGGGTATATGGCTACACCTTC. Translated: CASSQEDGVYGYTF.